This record covers a single TCR beta chain. What it binds is not known. The ends were cut back, 0 bases at V and 1 base at J, with 2 bases in the middle. This CDR3 comprises 13 residues. Germline lookup yields CDR1 SGHTS and CDR2 YDEGEE. This sample was included in a study of OX40 agonist ivuxolimab in advanced cancers. Data came from immunoSEQ multiplex PCR; TCRdb stores just in-frame clones and leaves some out. The sample lists over 50,000 clones, roughly 90% occurring once. General study results and limits: In the 0.1 to 3.0 mg/kg range, CD4+ and CD8+ blood T cells had expanded clonally by week 6.

The source is an adult with an advanced solid tumor such as melanoma, head and neck, liver or kidney cancer. The V call is TRBV5-8, the J call TRBJ1-5; no clear D. The sequencing used CD4+ or CD8+ T cells sorted from blood, collected in a trial of the OX40 agonist ivuxolimab. This CDR3 is CASSLGSNQPQHF. CDR3 sequence (DNA): TGTGCCAGCAGCTTGGGCAGCAATCAGCCCCAGCATTTT. The full variable domain, completed using reference TRBV5-8 and TRBJ1-5, is EAGVTQSPTHLIKTRGQQATLRCSPISGHTSVYWYQQALGLGLQFLLWYDEGEERNRGNFPPRFSGRQFPNYSSELNVNALELEDSALYLCASSLGSNQPQHFGDGTRLSIL.